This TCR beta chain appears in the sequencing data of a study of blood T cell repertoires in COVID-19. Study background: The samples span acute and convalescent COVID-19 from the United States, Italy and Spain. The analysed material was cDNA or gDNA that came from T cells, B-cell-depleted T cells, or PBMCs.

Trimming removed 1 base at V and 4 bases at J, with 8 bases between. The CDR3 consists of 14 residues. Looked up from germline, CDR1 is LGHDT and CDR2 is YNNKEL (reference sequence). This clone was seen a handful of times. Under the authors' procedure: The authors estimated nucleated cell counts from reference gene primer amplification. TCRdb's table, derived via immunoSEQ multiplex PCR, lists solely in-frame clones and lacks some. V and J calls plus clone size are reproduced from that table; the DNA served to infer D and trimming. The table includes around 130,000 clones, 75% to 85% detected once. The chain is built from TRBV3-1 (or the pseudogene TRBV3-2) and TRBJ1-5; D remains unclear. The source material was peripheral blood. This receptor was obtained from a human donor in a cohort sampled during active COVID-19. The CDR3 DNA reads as TGTGCCAGCAGCCAAGTGTCAGATAATCAGCCCCAGCATTTT. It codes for CASSQVSDNQPQHF.